This TCR beta chain emerged from a study of somatic mutations in cytotoxic T cells in rheumatoid arthritis. Method: immunoSEQ multiplex PCR; TCRdb's copy keeps in-frame clones and lacks some. The data show approximately 14,000 clones, 72% seen once. The CDR3 is 17 residues long. V dropped 0 bases and J dropped 0 bases, with 10 bases sitting between them. Germline values: CDR1 SGHNT, CDR2 YYREEE (reference sequence). Sequenced material: CD8+ T cells sorted from blood. This chain connects TRBV5-4 to TRBJ1-6; D remains unclear. This TCR derives from an adult with rheumatoid arthritis. The CDR3 loop reads CASSLVAASSYNSPLHF. As DNA, the CDR3 is TGTGCCAGCAGCTTGGTCGCGGCGAGCTCCTATAATTCACCCCTCCACTTT.